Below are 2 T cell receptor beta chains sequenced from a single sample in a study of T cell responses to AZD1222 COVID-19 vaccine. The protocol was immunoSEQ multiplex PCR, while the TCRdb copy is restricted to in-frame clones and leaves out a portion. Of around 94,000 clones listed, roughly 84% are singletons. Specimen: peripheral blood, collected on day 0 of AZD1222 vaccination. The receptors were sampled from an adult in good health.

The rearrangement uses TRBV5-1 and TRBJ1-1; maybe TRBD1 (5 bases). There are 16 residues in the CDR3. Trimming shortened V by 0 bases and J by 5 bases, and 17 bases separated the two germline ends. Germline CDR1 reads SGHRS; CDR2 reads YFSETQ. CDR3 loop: CASSLALQGGRTEAFF. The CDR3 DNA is TGCGCCAGCAGCTTGGCCTTGCAGGGTGGGCGGACTGAAGCTTTCTTT.

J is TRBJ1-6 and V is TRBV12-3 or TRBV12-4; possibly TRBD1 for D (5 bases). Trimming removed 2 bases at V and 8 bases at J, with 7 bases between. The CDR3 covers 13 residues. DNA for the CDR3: TGTGCCAGCAGTTTATGGGGGGATTCACCCCTCCACTTT. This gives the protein CASSLWGDSPLHF.